Below, 10 T cell receptor beta chains from the same sample are listed, as sequenced in a study of regulatory T cells in long-lasting Graves disease. Regarding time point: persistent/refractory GD, antithyroid drugs over 5 years with positive TRAb. Generation of the TCR library employed RNA extracted from PBMCs. In building TCR beta libraries, iRepertoire HTBI primers were used together with Arm-PCR of CDR3 regions. TCRdb re-analysed the multiplex PCR reads in MiXCR, keeping a single row per CDR3 protein. The sample lists 450,000 or so distinct CDR3 sequences, around 21% seen once, with roughly 8% in the top ten. Specimen: peripheral blood mononuclear cells (PBMCs), collected when the disease was refractory, from a patient treated with antithyroid drugs. All receptors come from a female donor with Graves disease.

This clonotype was recorded a few times. This chain joins TRBV4-3 and TRBJ1-1; D possibly corresponds to TRBD1 (5 bases). Germline assignment: CDR1 LGHNA and CDR2 YSLEER. The CDR3 has 14 amino acids. With 0 bases removed from V and 4 bases from J, the gap between germline ends came to 9 bases. CDR3 nucleotide sequence: TGCGCCAGCAGCCAAGACATTACAGGCACTGAAGCTTTCTTT. Amino acids: CASSQDITGTEAFF.

Many counts were recorded for this clonotype. This chain connects TRBV12-3 or TRBV12-4 to TRBJ2-5; no reliable D call. This CDR3 is built from 13 residues. Trimming removed 6 bases at V and 1 base at J, with 9 bases between. The CDR3 reads CASSTLTQETQYF. In DNA form, the CDR3 reads TGTGCCAGCAGCACCCTAACCCAAGAGACCCAGTACTTC.

The chain recombines TRBV7-6 with TRBJ1-1, with TRBD1 as a possible D gene (6 bases). CDR1 and CDR2 (germline): SGHVS, FNYEAQ. V gave up 0 bases and J gave up 5 bases, with 13 bases separating them. The CDR3 runs 15 residues. The CDR3 here is CASSLALGARTEAFF. The CDR3 coding sequence is TGTGCCAGCAGCTTAGCGTTGGGGGCGAGGACTGAAGCTTTCTTT. Complete variable domain (other parts from reference TRBV7-6 and TRBJ1-1): GAGVSQSPRYKVTKRGQDVALRCDPISGHVSLYWYRQALGQGPEFLTYFNYEAQQDKSGLPNDRFSAERPEGSISTLTIQRTEQRDSAMYRCASSLALGARTEAFFGQGTRLTVV.

The chain combines TRBV27 with TRBJ2-2, with D tentatively TRBD1 (6 bases). Germline assignment: CDR1 MNHEY and CDR2 SMNVEV (reference sequence). The V gene lost 2 bases and the J gene lost 8 bases, with 15 bases spanning the gap. The CDR3 length is 15 residues. CDR3 in DNA: TGTGCCAGCAGTTTAGCAGGGGTGGTCTCTGGGGAGCTGTTTTTT. This translates into CASSLAGVVSGELFF.

This clonotype was seen just once. V is TRBV19 and J is TRBJ1-2, with D unclear. The CDR3 runs 16 residues. V gave up 7 bases and J gave up 4 bases, with 22 bases separating them. The germline V gene encodes CDR1 LNHDA and CDR2 SQIVND (reference sequence). As DNA, the CDR3 is TGTGCCAGTACCAACCGACTGGGCCTACAACCCTATGGCTACACCTTC. Amino acid sequence: CASTNRLGLQPYGYTF.

In its sample, this clonotype was seen many times. This chain links TRBV6-5 with TRBJ1-2, with 9 bases identical to TRBD1. V dropped 2 bases and J dropped 9; count of bases not matched to a gene: 10. Germline V CDR1 and CDR2: MNHEY, SVGAGI. The CDR3 contains 15 residues. The CDR3 spells CASSYDTGGPLSYTF. The CDR3 bases are TGTGCCAGCAGTTACGATACAGGGGGCCCTCTGAGCTACACCTTC.

This clonotype was counted at least ten times. This rearrangement joins TRBV12-3 or TRBV12-4 to TRBJ1-2; TRBD1 matches 8 bases. This CDR3 has 16 residues. V dropped 6 bases and J dropped 3; count of bases not matched to a gene: 12. Here the CDR3 reads CASSQTGAPGYYGYTF. The DNA for the CDR3 is TGTGCCAGCAGCCAGACAGGGGCCCCTGGATACTATGGCTACACCTTC.

This clonotype showed up many times. The chain is built from TRBV28 and TRBJ2-7, with D unclear. The CDR3 loop spans 11 amino acids. Trimming cost V 5 bases and J 6 bases, with 8 bases left between them. Germline V lookup: CDR1 MDHEN, CDR2 SYDVKM. This CDR3 is CASSEELEQYF. CDR3 sequence (DNA): TGTGCCAGCAGTGAAGAGCTCGAGCAGTACTTC.

This clonotype came up many times. The chain carries TRBV11-2 and TRBJ2-5; 8 nucleotides line up with TRBD2. V dropped 5 bases and J dropped 5; count of bases not matched to a gene: 7. Looked up from germline, CDR1 is SGHAT and CDR2 is FQNNGV. The CDR3 length is 14 residues. In nucleotides, the CDR3 is TGTGCCAGCAGCCCCCCGGCTAGCGGGGAGACCCAGTACTTC. Its translation: CASSPPASGETQYF.

This clonotype was counted many times. This rearrangement joins TRBV28 to TRBJ2-6, with TRBD1 identical over 8 bases. After removal of 2 bases from V and 2 bases from J, the junction contained 11 bases not matched to a gene. The germline CDR1 and CDR2 sequences are MDHEN and SYDVKM. CDR3 length: 19 residues. CDR3 region: CASSLQGALRSPGANVLTF. As DNA, the CDR3 is TGTGCCAGCAGTTTACAGGGGGCGCTAAGGTCCCCTGGGGCCAACGTCCTGACTTTC.